Below, 17 T cell receptor beta chains from the same sample are listed, as sequenced in a study of cytomegalovirus exposure and HLA in healthy donors. Use of 60 Vbeta and 13 Jbeta primers characterized the PCR. The method was immunoSEQ multiplex PCR; TCRdb's version includes in-frame clones alone and lacks a portion of them. In the table there are approximately 120,000 clones, over 60% of which are singletons. The specimen was PBMCs. These TCRs come from a female donor in good health and CMV-seronegative.

The chain carries TRBV7-6 and TRBJ1-1, with D uncertain. This CDR3 contains 16 residues. Germline values: CDR1 SGHVS, CDR2 FNYEAQ. V lost 5 bases, J lost 5 bases, and 21 bases lay in between. CDR3 protein: CASSHAWPVRETEAFF. The CDR3 DNA sequence: TGTGCCAGCAGCCATGCTTGGCCGGTCCGGGAGACTGAAGCTTTCTTT.

The chain couples TRBV12-5 to TRBJ2-3; D gene unclear. There are 14 residues in the CDR3. Germline V lookup: CDR1 LGHNT, CDR2 FRNRAP. V was shortened by 2 bases and J by 4 bases, with 10 bases between the two germline ends. The CDR3 DNA is TGTGCTAGTGGTTTGAGTCCAGTCTCAGATACGCAGTATTTT. It translates to CASGLSPVSDTQYF.

The J gene is TRBJ1-1, the V gene TRBV6-5; a possible D gene is TRBD1 (5 bases). The V end lost 5 bases, the J end lost 5 bases, and 15 bases lay between the germline ends. This CDR3 region has 14 residues. Germline V CDR1 and CDR2: MNHEY, SVGAGI. The CDR3 coding sequence is TGTGCCAGCAGTCTGGGGGGTTTCAAAACTGAAGCTTTCTTT. It translates to CASSLGGFKTEAFF.

This clone occurred many times. This sequence joins TRBV19 and TRBJ1-5; TRBD1 agrees at 8 bases. V lost 0 bases and J lost 3; bases outside the gene matches: 4. The V gene's germline CDR1 is LNHDA and CDR2 SQIVND (reference sequence). This CDR3 region has 16 residues. The CDR3 nucleotides read TGTGCCAGTAGTATAGATTGGACAGGGTTCAATCAGCCCCAGCATTTT. This encodes CASSIDWTGFNQPQHF. Full variable domain (remainder filled in from reference TRBV19 and TRBJ1-5): DGGITQSPKYLFRKEGQNVTLSCEQNLNHDAMYWYRQDPGQGLRLIYYSQIVNDFQKGDIAEGYSVSREKKESFPLTVTSAQKNPTAFYLCASSIDWTGFNQPQHFGDGTRLSIL.

The V call is TRBV27, the J call TRBJ2-1; 10 bases align to TRBD2. CDR3 length equals 15 residues. Germline V gene lookup returns CDR1 MNHEY and CDR2 SMNVEV (reference sequence). V shed 2 bases and J 10 bases; nucleotides not matched to a gene: 8. CDR3: CASSLGLAGEGEQFF. The CDR3 coding sequence is TGTGCCAGCAGTTTAGGTCTAGCGGGAGAGGGAGAGCAGTTCTTC.

This sequence joins TRBV11-2 and TRBJ2-2, with D tentatively TRBD1 (6 bases). Trimming pared 5 bases from V and 8 bases from J, leaving 15 bases between. The germline CDR1 and CDR2 sequences are SGHAT and FQNNGV. The CDR3 runs 14 residues. The CDR3 loop reads CASSKVTGSGELFF. DNA for the CDR3: TGTGCCAGCAGCAAAGTGACAGGCTCGGGGGAGCTGTTTTTT.

This clone has just a few counts. The J gene is TRBJ2-7, the V gene TRBV18; D gene uncertain. This CDR3 region has 13 residues. Per germline, CDR1 KGHSH and CDR2 LQKENI. The V end was cut by 3 bases, the J end by 0 bases, with 6 bases between. The CDR3 DNA sequence: TGTGCCAGCTCACCGACAAACTCCTACGAGCAGTACTTC. Protein: CASSPTNSYEQYF.

The V call is TRBV6-1, the J call TRBJ1-3, with D perhaps TRBD1 (6 bases). Germline CDR1 MNHNS, CDR2 SASEGT. V lost 7 bases, J lost 8 bases, and 18 bases lay in between. The CDR3 sequence is 14 residues long. The CDR3 DNA sequence: TGTGCCAGCAATAATCCGGGCCGACAGGACACCATATATTTT. It codes for CASNNPGRQDTIYF.

This clone appeared a few times. The V gene is TRBV6-5, the J gene TRBJ1-1; the match to TRBD1 covers 8 bases. CDR3 length equals 13 residues. V was clipped by 4 bases and J by 6 bases; unmatched bases: 4. The germline CDR1 and CDR2 sequences are MNHEY and SVGAGI. The CDR3 is CASSFRGLAEAFF. Written as DNA, the CDR3 is TGTGCCAGCAGTTTCAGGGGGCTGGCTGAAGCTTTCTTT.

The chain couples TRBV6-5 to TRBJ1-1; 8 nucleotides agree with TRBD1. CDR3 size: 14 residues. Germline V CDR1 and CDR2: MNHEY, SVGAGI. Trimming at V came to 5 bases and at J to 6 bases, leaving 8 bases not matched to a gene. In nucleotides, the CDR3 is TGTGCCAGCAGTCCCTCAGGGGGCCGCGCTGAAGCTTTCTTT. This gives the protein CASSPSGGRAEAFF.

This chain joins TRBV6-5 and TRBJ2-3; the match to TRBD2 covers 7 bases. The CDR3 covers 15 residues. Trimming took 5 bases from V and 5 from J; bases not matched to a gene: 10. The germline V gene encodes CDR1 MNHEY and CDR2 SVGAGI. This CDR3 reads CASSPPGLTKDTQYF. The CDR3 DNA is TGTGCCAGCAGTCCCCCGGGACTAACCAAAGATACGCAGTATTTT.

The chain carries TRBV5-1 and TRBJ2-2; 8 nucleotides align to TRBD1. CDR3 length: 17 residues. V dropped 9 bases and J dropped 2; count of bases not matched to a gene: 15. Germline-derived CDR1 and CDR2 are SGHRS and YFSETQ. CDR3 in amino acids: CATHRSRTGPNTGELFF. The DNA of the CDR3 is TGCGCCACCCATCGTAGCCGGACAGGGCCCAACACCGGGGAGCTGTTTTTT.

The gene calls are TRBV5-1 and TRBJ1-1, with D tentatively TRBD1 (6 bases). Between the trimmed V and J ends, which lost 1 base and 2 bases, there was a span of 12 bases. Germline assignment: CDR1 SGHRS and CDR2 YFSETQ. The CDR3 is 15 amino acids. The CDR3 protein is CASSLFQGTNTEAFF. CDR3 bases: TGCGCCAGCAGCTTGTTTCAGGGGACCAACACTGAAGCTTTCTTT.

V usage is TRBV7-9 and J usage is TRBJ2-5, with 13 bases aligning to TRBD2. V shed 2 bases, J shed 1 base, and the junction held 1 base outside the gene matches. Germline V gene lookup returns CDR1 SEHNR and CDR2 FQNEAQ (reference sequence). This CDR3 spans 16 amino acids. CDR3 bases: TGTGCCAGCAGCTTAACTAGCGGGAGGGGCCAAGAGACCCAGTACTTC. Its protein product is CASSLTSGRGQETQYF.

The rearrangement links TRBV19 to TRBJ1-1; possible D gene TRBD1, 6 bases. Germline CDR1 is LNHDA and CDR2 is SQIVND (reference sequence). This CDR3 comprises 18 residues. V was pared by 5 bases and J by 4 bases, with 26 bases between. In nucleotides, the CDR3 is TGTGCCAGTAGTTCAAGGGGGATGGGGCGGCGGCGAGGCACTGAAGCTTTCTTT. It translates to CASSSRGMGRRRGTEAFF.

V usage is TRBV11-2 and J usage is TRBJ1-2; no firm D call. Germline values: CDR1 SGHAT, CDR2 FQNNGV. V lost 3 bases and J lost 4, with 9 bases in between. This CDR3 has 13 amino acids. As DNA, the CDR3 is TGTGCCAGCAGCTTTGGTCAGGTCTATGGCTACACCTTC. Its translation: CASSFGQVYGYTF.

This chain joins TRBV6-5 and TRBJ2-3, with unresolved D. The CDR3 consists of 11 residues. The ends were cut back, 6 bases at V and 7 bases at J, with 8 bases in the middle. CDR1 and CDR2 from the germline V gene are MNHEY and SVGAGI. The CDR3 nucleotides read TGTGCCAGCAGCCTGGGCCATACGCAGTATTTT. The encoded protein is CASSLGHTQYF.